Detailed here is one TCR beta chain. As processed by the authors: Reference gene primer amplification gave nucleated cell count estimates. Using immunoSEQ multiplex PCR, the repertoire was profiled, and TCRdb retains in-frame clones only, with some absent. The DNA gave D and trimming, while V, J and clone size come from that table. Of 95,000 to 120,000 clones in the sample, less than 75% were seen once. This record belongs to a study of blood T cell repertoires in COVID-19. Turning to the study itself: Samples came from the United States, Italy and Spain, spanning acute and convalescent COVID-19. The cDNA or gDNA used as material had been derived from T cells, B-cell-depleted T cells, or PBMCs.

Germline V CDR1 and CDR2: GTSNPN, SVGIG (reference sequence). The CDR3 covers 12 residues. The V end was cut by 5 bases, the J end by 8 bases, with 14 bases between. V is TRBV30 and J is TRBJ2-3; tentative D call: TRBD2 (7 bases). The sequence derives from a woman in her forties with acute or convalescent COVID-19. The material sequenced was peripheral blood. In nucleotides, the CDR3 is TGTGCCTGGGGAGGGGGGGGAGGTACGCAGTATTTT. This encodes CAWGGGGGTQYF.